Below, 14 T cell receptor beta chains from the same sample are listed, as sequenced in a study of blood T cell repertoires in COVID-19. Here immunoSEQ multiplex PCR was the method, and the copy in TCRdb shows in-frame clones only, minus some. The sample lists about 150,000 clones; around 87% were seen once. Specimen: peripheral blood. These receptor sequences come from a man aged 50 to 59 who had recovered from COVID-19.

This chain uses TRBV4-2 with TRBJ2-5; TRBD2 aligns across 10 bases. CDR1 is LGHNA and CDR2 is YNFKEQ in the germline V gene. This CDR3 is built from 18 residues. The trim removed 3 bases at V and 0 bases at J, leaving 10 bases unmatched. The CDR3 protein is CASSHAGGSGGNQETQYF. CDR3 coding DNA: TGTGCCAGCAGCCATGCTGGGGGTAGCGGGGGGAACCAAGAGACCCAGTACTTC.

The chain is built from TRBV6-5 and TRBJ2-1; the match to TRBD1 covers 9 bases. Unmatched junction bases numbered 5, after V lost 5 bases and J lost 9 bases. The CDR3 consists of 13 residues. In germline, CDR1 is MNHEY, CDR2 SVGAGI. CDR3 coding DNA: TGTGCCAGCAGTCCACAGGGGGCGCTTGAGCAGTTCTTC. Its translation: CASSPQGALEQFF.

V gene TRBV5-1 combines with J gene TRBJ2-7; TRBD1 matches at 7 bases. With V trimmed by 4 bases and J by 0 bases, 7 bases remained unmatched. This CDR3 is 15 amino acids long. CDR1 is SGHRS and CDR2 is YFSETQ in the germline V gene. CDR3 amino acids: CASSKGQLLSYEQYF. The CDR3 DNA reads TGCGCCAGCAGCAAGGGACAGCTACTCTCCTACGAGCAGTACTTC.

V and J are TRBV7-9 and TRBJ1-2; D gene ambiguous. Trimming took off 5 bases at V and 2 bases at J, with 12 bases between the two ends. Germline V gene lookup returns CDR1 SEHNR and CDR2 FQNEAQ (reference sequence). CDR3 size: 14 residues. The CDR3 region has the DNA TGTGCCAGCAGCCCACCAGACTGGAACTATGGCTACACCTTC. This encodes CASSPPDWNYGYTF.

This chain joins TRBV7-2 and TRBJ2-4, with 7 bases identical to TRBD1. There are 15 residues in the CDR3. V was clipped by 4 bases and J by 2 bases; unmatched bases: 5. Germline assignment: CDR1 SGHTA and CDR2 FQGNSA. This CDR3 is CASSSATGTKNIQYF. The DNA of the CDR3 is TGTGCCAGCAGCTCAGCGACAGGGACCAAAAACATTCAGTACTTC.

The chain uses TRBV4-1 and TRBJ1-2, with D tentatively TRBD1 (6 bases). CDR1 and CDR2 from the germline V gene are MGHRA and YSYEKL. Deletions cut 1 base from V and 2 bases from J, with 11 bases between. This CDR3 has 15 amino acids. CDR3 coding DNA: TGCGCCAGCAGCCAAGTGAACAGGGCGAACTATGGCTACACCTTC. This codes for CASSQVNRANYGYTF.

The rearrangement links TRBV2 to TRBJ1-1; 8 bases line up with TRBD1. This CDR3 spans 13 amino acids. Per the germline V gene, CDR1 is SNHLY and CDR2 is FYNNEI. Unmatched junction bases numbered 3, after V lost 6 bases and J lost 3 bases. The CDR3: CASSQGAYTEAFF. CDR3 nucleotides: TGTGCCAGCAGCCAGGGGGCTTACACTGAAGCTTTCTTT.

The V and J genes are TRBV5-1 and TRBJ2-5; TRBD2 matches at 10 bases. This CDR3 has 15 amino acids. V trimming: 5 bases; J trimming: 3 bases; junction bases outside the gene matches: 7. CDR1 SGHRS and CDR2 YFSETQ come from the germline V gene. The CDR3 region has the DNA TGCGCCAGCAGGGCCGTCCTAGCGGGGGAAGAGACCCAGTACTTC. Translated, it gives CASRAVLAGEETQYF.

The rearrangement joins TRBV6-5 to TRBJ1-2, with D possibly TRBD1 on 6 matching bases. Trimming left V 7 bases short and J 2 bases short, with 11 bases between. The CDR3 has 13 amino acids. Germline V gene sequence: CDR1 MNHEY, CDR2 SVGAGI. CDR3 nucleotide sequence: TGTGCCAGCACCTTCCAGGGGAACTATGGCTACACCTTC. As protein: CASTFQGNYGYTF.

The CDR3 DNA reads TGTGCCACCAAAGAGATGGCAGGGGGTATAGCTGAAGCTTTCTTT. Residues: CATKEMAGGIAEAFF. This chain uses TRBV7-2 with TRBJ1-1; the match to TRBD1 covers 7 bases. The V gene end was trimmed by 10 bases and the J gene end by 6 bases; junction bases not matched to a gene: 17. CDR1 is SGHTA, CDR2 FQGNSA, per germline. The CDR3 sequence is 15 residues long.

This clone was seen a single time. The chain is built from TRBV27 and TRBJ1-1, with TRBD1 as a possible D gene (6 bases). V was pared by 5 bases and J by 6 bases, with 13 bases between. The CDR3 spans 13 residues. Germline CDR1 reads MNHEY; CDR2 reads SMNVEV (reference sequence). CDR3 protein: CASSPPNRAEAFF. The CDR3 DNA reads TGTGCCAGCAGTCCCCCAAACAGGGCTGAAGCTTTCTTT.

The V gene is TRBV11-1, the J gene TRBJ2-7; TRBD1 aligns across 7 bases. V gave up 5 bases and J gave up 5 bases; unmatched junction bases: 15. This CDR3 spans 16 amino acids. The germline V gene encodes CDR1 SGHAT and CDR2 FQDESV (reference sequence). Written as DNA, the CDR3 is TGTGCCAGCAGCCGATTCGAAGGGGGCACTTTTGACGAGCAGTACTTC. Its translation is CASSRFEGGTFDEQYF.

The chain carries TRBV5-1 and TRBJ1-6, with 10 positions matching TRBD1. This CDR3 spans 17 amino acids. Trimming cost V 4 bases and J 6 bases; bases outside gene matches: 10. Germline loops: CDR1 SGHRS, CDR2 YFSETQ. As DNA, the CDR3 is TGCGCCAGCAGCCTTGTCCACGGACAGGGGGGTAATTCACCCCTCCACTTT. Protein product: CASSLVHGQGGNSPLHF. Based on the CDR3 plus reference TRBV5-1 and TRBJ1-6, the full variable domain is KAGVTQTPRYLIKTRGQQVTLSCSPISGHRSVSWYQQTPGQGLQFLFEYFSETQRNKGNFPGRFSGRQFSNSRSEMNVSTLELGDSALYLCASSLVHGQGGNSPLHFGNGTRLTVT.

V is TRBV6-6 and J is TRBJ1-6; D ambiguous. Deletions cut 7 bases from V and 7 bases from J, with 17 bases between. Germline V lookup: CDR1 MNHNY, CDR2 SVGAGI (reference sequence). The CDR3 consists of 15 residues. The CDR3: CASIHGPNLNSPLHF. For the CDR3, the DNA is TGTGCCAGCATCCACGGTCCCAATCTAAATTCACCCCTCCACTTT.